The clone carrying this T cell receptor (beta chain) appeared many times. Its antigen is undetermined. The data belong to a study of neurological immune-mediated disorders. Study observations and caveats: Multiple sclerosis was found to have the least TCR clonal expansion, below healthy controls, and HTLV-1-associated myelopathy the most. Expanded clones shared no identical CDR3 amino acid sequences across subjects, which suggested private TCR-beta repertoires in all groups.

V shed 0 bases and J shed 2 bases, with 11 bases lying between them. This CDR3 contains 15 residues. Germline CDR1 LGHDT, CDR2 YNNKEL (reference sequence). The cDNA came from 5'RACE, which used 10-nucleotide random UMIs. TCRdb ran MiXCR on the 5' RACE reads and lists one entry per CDR3 protein. Here the sample spans tens of thousands of distinct CDR3 sequences, about 6% being singletons. The sorted libraries drew on about a million T cells that were CD4+ or CD8+. The chain carries TRBV3-1 and TRBJ2-7; D is undetermined. What was sequenced was CD4+ T cells from blood. The origin of this receptor is a woman in her forties or fifties in good health. CDR3 protein: CASSQEIGVPYEQYF. The CDR3 bases are TGTGCCAGCAGCCAAGAAATTGGGGTTCCCTACGAGCAGTACTTC.